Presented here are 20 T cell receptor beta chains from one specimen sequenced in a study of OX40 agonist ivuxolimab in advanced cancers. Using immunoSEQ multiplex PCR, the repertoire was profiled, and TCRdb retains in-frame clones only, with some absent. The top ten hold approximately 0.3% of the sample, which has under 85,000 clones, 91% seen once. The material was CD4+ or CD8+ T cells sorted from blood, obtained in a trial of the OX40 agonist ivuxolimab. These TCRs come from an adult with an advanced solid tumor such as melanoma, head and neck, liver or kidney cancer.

CDR3 DNA: TGTGCCAGCAGTGAATACGGCGGGACAGGAACCTACGAGCAGTACTTC. Translated, it gives CASSEYGGTGTYEQYF. The chain combines TRBV2 with TRBJ2-7; 8 bases are a match to TRBD1. Looked up from germline, CDR1 is SNHLY and CDR2 is FYNNEI. CDR3 length equals 16 residues. J gave up 2 bases and V 2 bases, and 8 bases lay outside the gene matches.

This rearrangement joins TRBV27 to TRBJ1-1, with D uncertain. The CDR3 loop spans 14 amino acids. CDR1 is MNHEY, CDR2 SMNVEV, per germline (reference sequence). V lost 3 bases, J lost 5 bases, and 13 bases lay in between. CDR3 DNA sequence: TGTGCCAGCAGTTTGAATTACGGTTCGACTGAAGCTTTCTTT. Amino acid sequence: CASSLNYGSTEAFF.

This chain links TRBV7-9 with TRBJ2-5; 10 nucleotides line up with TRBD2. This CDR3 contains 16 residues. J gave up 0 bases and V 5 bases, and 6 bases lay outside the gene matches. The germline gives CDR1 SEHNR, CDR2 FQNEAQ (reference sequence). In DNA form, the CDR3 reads TGTGCCAGCAGCCCTAGCGGGAGCCGGTACCAAGAGACCCAGTACTTC. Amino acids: CASSPSGSRYQETQYF.

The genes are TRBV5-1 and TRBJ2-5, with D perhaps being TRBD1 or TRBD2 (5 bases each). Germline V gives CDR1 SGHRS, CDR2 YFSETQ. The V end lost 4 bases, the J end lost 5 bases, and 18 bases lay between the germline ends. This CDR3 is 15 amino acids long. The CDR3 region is CASSAGTQAGETQYF. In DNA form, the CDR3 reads TGCGCCAGCAGCGCCGGGACCCAGGCCGGTGAGACCCAGTACTTC.

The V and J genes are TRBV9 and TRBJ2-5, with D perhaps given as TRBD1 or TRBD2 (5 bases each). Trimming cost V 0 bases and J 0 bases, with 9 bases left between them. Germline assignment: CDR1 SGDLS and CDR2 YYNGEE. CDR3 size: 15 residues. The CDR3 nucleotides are TGTGCCAGCAGCGTAGGGGGGAAGAACCAAGAGACCCAGTACTTC. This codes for CASSVGGKNQETQYF.

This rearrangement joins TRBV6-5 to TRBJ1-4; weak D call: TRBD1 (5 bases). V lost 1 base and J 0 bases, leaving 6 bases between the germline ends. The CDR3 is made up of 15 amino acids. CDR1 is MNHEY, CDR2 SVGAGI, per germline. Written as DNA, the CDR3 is TGTGCCAGCAGTTACTTGACAGCAACTAATGAAAAACTGTTTTTT. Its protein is CASSYLTATNEKLFF.

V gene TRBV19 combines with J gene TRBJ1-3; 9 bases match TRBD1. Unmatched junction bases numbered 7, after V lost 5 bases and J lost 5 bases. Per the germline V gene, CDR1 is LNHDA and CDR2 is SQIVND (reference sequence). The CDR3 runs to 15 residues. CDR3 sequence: CASSVPGQGRNTIYF. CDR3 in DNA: TGTGCCAGTAGTGTACCGGGACAGGGTAGAAACACCATATATTTT.

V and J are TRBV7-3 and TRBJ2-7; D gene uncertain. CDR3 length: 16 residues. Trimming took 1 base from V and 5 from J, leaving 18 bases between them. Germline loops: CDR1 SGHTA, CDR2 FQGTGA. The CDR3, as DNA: TGTGCCAGCAGCTTAAGTCGGGCAGGAGCCCGACACGAGCAGTACTTC. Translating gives CASSLSRAGARHEQYF.

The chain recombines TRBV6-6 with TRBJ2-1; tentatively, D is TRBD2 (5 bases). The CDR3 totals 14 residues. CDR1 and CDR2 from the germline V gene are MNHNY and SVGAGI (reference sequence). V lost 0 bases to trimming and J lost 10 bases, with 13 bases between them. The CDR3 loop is CASSYSMSGPEQFF. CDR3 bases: TGTGCCAGCAGTTACTCCATGAGCGGCCCCGAGCAGTTCTTC.

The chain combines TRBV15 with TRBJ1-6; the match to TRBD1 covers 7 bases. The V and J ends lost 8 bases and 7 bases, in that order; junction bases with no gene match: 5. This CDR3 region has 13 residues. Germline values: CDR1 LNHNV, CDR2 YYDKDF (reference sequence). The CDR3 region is CATRDSGNSPLHF. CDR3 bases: TGTGCCACCCGGGACAGTGGGAATTCACCCCTCCACTTT.

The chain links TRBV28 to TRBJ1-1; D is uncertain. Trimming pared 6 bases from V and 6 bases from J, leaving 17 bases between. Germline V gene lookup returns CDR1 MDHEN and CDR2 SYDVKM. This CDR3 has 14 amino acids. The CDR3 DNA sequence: TGTGCCAGCAGCAAAACCAGGACCGGAGCTGAAGCTTTCTTT. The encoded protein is CASSKTRTGAEAFF.

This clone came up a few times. For the CDR3, the DNA is TGTGCCAGCAGCCTAGCGGGAGGGTACTCCTACGAGCAGTACTTC. This codes for CASSLAGGYSYEQYF. The gene calls are TRBV11-2 and TRBJ2-7; TRBD2 agrees at 12 bases. CDR1 is SGHAT, CDR2 FQNNGV, per germline. With 5 bases clipped from V and 0 bases from J, the junction kept 2 bases outside the gene matches. The CDR3 is 15 residues long.

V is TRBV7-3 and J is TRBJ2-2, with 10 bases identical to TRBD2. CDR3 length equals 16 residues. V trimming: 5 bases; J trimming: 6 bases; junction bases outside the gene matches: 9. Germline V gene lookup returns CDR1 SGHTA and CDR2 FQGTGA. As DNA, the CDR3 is TGTGCCAGCAGCCCCCCTAGCGGGAGCCTGGCCGGGGAGCTGTTTTTT. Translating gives CASSPPSGSLAGELFF.

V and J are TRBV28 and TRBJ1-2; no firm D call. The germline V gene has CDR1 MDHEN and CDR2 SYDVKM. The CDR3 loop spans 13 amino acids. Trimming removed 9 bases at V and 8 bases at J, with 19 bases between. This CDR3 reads CASISPPGVGYTF. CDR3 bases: TGTGCCAGTATCTCCCCTCCCGGGGTGGGCTACACCTTC.

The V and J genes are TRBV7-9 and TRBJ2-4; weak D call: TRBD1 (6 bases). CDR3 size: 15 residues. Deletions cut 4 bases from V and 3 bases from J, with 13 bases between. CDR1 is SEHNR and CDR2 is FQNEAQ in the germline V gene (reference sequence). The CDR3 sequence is CASSSIRGSKNIQYF. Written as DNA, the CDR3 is TGTGCCAGCAGCTCAATCAGGGGTAGCAAAAACATTCAGTACTTC.

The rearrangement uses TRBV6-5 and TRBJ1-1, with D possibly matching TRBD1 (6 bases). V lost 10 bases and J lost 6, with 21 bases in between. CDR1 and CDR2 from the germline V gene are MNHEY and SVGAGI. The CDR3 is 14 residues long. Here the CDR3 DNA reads TGTGCCATCGGGGGAGGGGGAGCCGACTCTGAAGCTTTCTTT. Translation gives CAIGGGGADSEAFF.

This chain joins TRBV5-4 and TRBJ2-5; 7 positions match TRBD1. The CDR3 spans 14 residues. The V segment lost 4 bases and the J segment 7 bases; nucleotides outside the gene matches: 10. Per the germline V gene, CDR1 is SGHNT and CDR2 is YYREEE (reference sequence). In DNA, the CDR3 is TGTGCCAGCAGCGGAAACCAGGGGGTGGGGACCCAGTACTTC. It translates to CASSGNQGVGTQYF.

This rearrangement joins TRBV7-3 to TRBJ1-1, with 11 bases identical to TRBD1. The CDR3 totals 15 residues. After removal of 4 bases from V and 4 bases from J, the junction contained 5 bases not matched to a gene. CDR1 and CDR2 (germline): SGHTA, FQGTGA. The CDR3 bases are TGTGCCAGCAGCTGGGGGACAGGGGGAGGCACTGAAGCTTTCTTT. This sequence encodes CASSWGTGGGTEAFF.

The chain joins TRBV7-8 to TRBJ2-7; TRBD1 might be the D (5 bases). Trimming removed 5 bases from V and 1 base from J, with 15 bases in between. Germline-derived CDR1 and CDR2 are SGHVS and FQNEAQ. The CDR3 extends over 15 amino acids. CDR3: CASSLAQGRSYEQYF. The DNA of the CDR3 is TGTGCCAGCAGCCTGGCTCAGGGAAGGTCCTACGAGCAGTACTTC.

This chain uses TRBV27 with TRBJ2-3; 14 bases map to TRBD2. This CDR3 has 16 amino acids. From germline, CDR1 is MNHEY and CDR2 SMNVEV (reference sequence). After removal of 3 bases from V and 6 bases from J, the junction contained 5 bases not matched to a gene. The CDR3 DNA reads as TGTGCCAGCAGTTTCCGACTAGCGGGAGGGCTGGATACGCAGTATTTT. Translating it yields CASSFRLAGGLDTQYF.